These T cell receptor beta chains were read from a single sample in a study of cytomegalovirus exposure and HLA in healthy donors. Some clones are missing from TCRdb's copy, which holds only in-frame ones; the method was immunoSEQ multiplex PCR. Among some 160,000 clones listed, 68% were seen once. The sample was PBMCs. The receptors come from a man in his 60s in good health and CMV-seronegative. Both conserved end residues are part of each CDR3. Each record gives: clone size, D gene, J gene, V gene, CDR3 DNA, CDR3 protein. D genes are given only for firm matches. Not every row has a clone size; where given, it reads once, few, many or a size class.

abundance: -
d_gene: -
j_gene: TRBJ2-2
v_gene: TRBV6-5
CDR3nt: TGTGCCAGCATCTCCTCCCTTGGACTCCGCCAGGAGCTGTTTTTT
CDR3aa: CASISSLGLRQELFF

abundance: -
d_gene: -
j_gene: TRBJ2-2
v_gene: TRBV27
CDR3nt: TGTGCCAGCAGTTTATTGGGACTTCGTACCGGGGAGCTGTTTTTT
CDR3aa: CASSLLGLRTGELFF

abundance: few
d_gene: -
j_gene: TRBJ2-3
v_gene: TRBV6-5
CDR3nt: TGTGCCAGCAGTTACTCCAGGAGGCCCGGGACAGATACGCAGTATTTT
CDR3aa: CASSYSRRPGTDTQYF

abundance: -
d_gene: -
j_gene: TRBJ1-1
v_gene: TRBV18
CDR3nt: TGTGCCAGCTCACCACCTACAGGGATGAACACTGAAGCTTTCTTT
CDR3aa: CASSPPTGMNTEAFF

abundance: -
d_gene: TRBD1
j_gene: TRBJ1-2
v_gene: TRBV15
CDR3nt: TGTGCCACCAGCAGGGACAGGGTTCTAGGTTCCTATGGCTACACCTTC
CDR3aa: CATSRDRVLGSYGYTF

abundance: -
d_gene: -
j_gene: TRBJ2-7
v_gene: TRBV30
CDR3nt: TGTGCCTGGAGCCTGACCCCAGGGTCCTACGAGCAGTACTTC
CDR3aa: CAWSLTPGSYEQYF

abundance: -
d_gene: TRBD1
j_gene: TRBJ1-5
v_gene: TRBV4-1
CDR3nt: TGCGCCAGCAGCCAAGGAGGGACAGCGGATCAGCCCCAGCATTTT
CDR3aa: CASSQGGTADQPQHF

abundance: once
d_gene: -
j_gene: TRBJ1-1
v_gene: TRBV7-8
CDR3nt: TGTGCCAGCAGCCTCGGGGGGGGGAACACTGAAGCTTTCTTT
CDR3aa: CASSLGGGNTEAFF

abundance: -
d_gene: -
j_gene: TRBJ2-1
v_gene: TRBV27
CDR3nt: TGTGCCAGCAGTCTGAGACTTGCCGGAGACTACAATGAGCAGTTCTTC
CDR3aa: CASSLRLAGDYNEQFF

abundance: -
d_gene: TRBD1
j_gene: TRBJ1-2
v_gene: TRBV5-1
CDR3nt: TGCGCCAGCAGCCATGGACAGGACGGCTACACCTTC
CDR3aa: CASSHGQDGYTF